The text below deals with one T cell receptor (beta chain). Antigen: not known. These data belong to a study of T cell repertoires in cytomegalovirus infection. Across the whole study: Indications came from public TCR beta signatures; they pointed to CMV infection and to a matching HLA type. Overall study results and limits: CMV-specific TCR beta clonotypes restricted by HLA-C dominated the ex vivo response.

TCRdb redid the calling of the reads with MiXCR, one entry per CDR3 protein. In the table there are approximately 990,000 distinct CDR3 sequences, roughly 31% of which are singletons. This TCR was recovered from a human donor in good health (CMV status not recorded). Some clones in this sample may be carry-over from other donors' samples. This specimen was cultured CD8+ T cells from PBMCs, taken from culture after CMV antigen stimulation.

CDR3 sequence reads: CSVESYTGVGAYNEQFF. CDR3 sequence (DNA): TGCAGCGTTGAGAGCTACACAGGTGTAGGAGCCTACAATGAGCAGTTCTTC. The chain carries TRBV29-1 and TRBJ2-1; weak D call: TRBD1 (5 bases). The ends were cut back, 3 bases at V and 2 bases at J, with 20 bases in the middle. Looked up from germline, CDR1 is SQVTM and CDR2 is ANQGSEA. This CDR3 region has 17 residues.